Listed below are T cell receptor beta chains from one sample, sequenced in a study of T-cell reconstitution after alpha-beta-depleted transplantation in children. TCRdb analysed the PCR reads with MiXCR anew, one entry per CDR3 protein. The sample gives 750,000 to 950,000 distinct CDR3 sequences, roughly 16% of which show up once; roughly 5% is in the top ten. This material consisted of PBMCs, mostly from graft donor cells, taken 360 days after TCRalphabeta/CD19-depleted stem cell transplant. The receptor source for this set is a male patient between 10 and 17 years old who had a stem cell transplant for acute lymphoblastic leukemia, so the T cells may come from the graft donor. The CDR3 runs from the conserved cysteine through the conserved F or W. Each record gives: J gene, clone size, V gene, D gene, CDR3 DNA, CDR3 protein. A D gene is named only where the DNA matches it firmly. Rows may omit the clone size; those that give it use once, few, many or a size class.

TRBJ2-7 | . | TRBV7-6 | TRBD1 | TGTGCCAGCAGCACATGGACAGGCACCGAGCAGTACTTC | CASSTWTGTEQYF
TRBJ2-7 | . | TRBV4-1 | . | TGCGCCAGCTCTGGCCCGACATACTACGAGCAGTACTTC | CASSGPTYYEQYF
TRBJ2-5 | . | TRBV7-9 | . | TGTGCCAGCAGCCCGGACAGCCACCAAGAGACCCAGTACTTC | CASSPDSHQETQYF
TRBJ2-6 | . | TRBV7-8 | . | TGTGCCAGCAGCTTGGGACTGCGCTCTGGGGCCAACGTCCTGACTTTC | CASSLGLRSGANVLTF
TRBJ2-1 | . | TRBV11-2 | TRBD2 | TGTGCCAGCAGCCCCCATCTAGCGGACTACAATGAGCAGTTCTTC | CASSPHLADYNEQFF
TRBJ2-1 | few | TRBV3-1 | . | TGTGCCAGCAGTCGAATAGGGATAAATGAGCAGTTCTTC | CASSRIGINEQFF
TRBJ2-1 | few | TRBV14 | TRBD2 | TGTGCCAGCAGTCAAAGCCCCCCCTCTAGCGGGAGTGAGAATGAGCAGTTCTTC | CASSQSPPSSGSENEQFF
TRBJ2-3 | . | TRBV12-3/TRBV12-4 | . | TGTGCCAGCAGTTTCTACCGTCAGTCCTCAGATACGCAGTATTTT | CASSFYRQSSDTQYF
TRBJ2-3 | few | TRBV24-1 | . | TGTGCCACCAGTGAGCAGGGGCGAACGCAGTATTTT | CATSEQGRTQYF
TRBJ2-5 | . | TRBV7-2 | . | TGTGCCAGCATCCCTCTTTGGGGGGCGACCCAGTACTTC | CASIPLWGATQYF
TRBJ2-3 | few | TRBV29-1 | . | TGCAGCGTTGAACGGCTAGGATCCGCAGATACGCAGTATTTT | CSVERLGSADTQYF
TRBJ2-4 | few | TRBV6-1 | TRBD2 | TGTGCCAGCAGCCGACTAGCGGGAGAGTTGAACATTCAGTACTTC | CASSRLAGELNIQYF
TRBJ1-5 | many | TRBV7-8 | . | TGTGCCAGCAGCCTCGCTTCGGGGGTTAGCAATCAGCCCCAGCATTTT | CASSLASGVSNQPQHF
TRBJ2-1 | . | TRBV29-1 | TRBD2 | TGCAGCGCACCCTGGACTAGCGATTACAATGAGCAGTTCTTC | CSAPWTSDYNEQFF
TRBJ2-2 | few | TRBV20-1 | . | TGCAGTGCTAGAGGTCGGTTCTTCGGATCCGGGGAGCTGTTTTTT | CSARGRFFGSGELFF
TRBJ2-5 | . | TRBV20-1 | . | TGCAGTGCTCCCCTAGCGTCTCAAGAGACCCAGTACTTC | CSAPLASQETQYF
TRBJ2-1 | many | TRBV12-3/TRBV12-4 | . | TGTGCCAGCAGCTTTGGTGGAGAGCAGTTCTTC | CASSFGGEQFF
TRBJ2-1 | many | TRBV27 | TRBD2 | TGTGCCAGTGGTCTAGCGGTCTACAATGAGCAGTTCTTC | CASGLAVYNEQFF
TRBJ1-2 | . | TRBV28 | . | TGTGCCAGCAGTCCCCGCTATGGCTACACCTTC | CASSPRYGYTF
TRBJ2-7 | few | TRBV5-1 | TRBD2 | TGCGCCAGCAGCTTGGGCGGGAGGGTCCCCTACGAGCAGTACTTC | CASSLGGRVPYEQYF
TRBJ2-4 | . | TRBV2 | . | TGTGCCAGCAGTGAATATCTAGCTCCACACAAAAACATTCAGTACTTC | CASSEYLAPHKNIQYF
TRBJ2-3 | . | TRBV7-6 | TRBD2 | TGTGCCAGCAGCTTAGACGGGAGATCGGGCGGGAGACATCCGGCAGATACGCAGTATTTT | CASSLDGRSGGRHPADTQYF
TRBJ2-1 | few | TRBV10-3 | . | TGTGCCATCAGTGAGCAGACAGCCCACAATGAGCAGTTCTTC | CAISEQTAHNEQFF
TRBJ1-4 | few | TRBV10-1 | TRBD1 | TGCGCCAGCAGTGATGAACAGGGGGCCGGGGTTGAAAAACTGTTTTTT | CASSDEQGAGVEKLFF
TRBJ2-1 | . | TRBV5-1 | TRBD2 | TGCGCCAGCAGCTTGGTGGCGGGAGGCGTCTACCTGAAGGAGCAGTTCTTC | CASSLVAGGVYLKEQFF
TRBJ2-3 | many | TRBV11-2 | TRBD2 | TGTGCCAGCAGCTTCGGACTAGCTGCTACGCAGTATTTT | CASSFGLAATQYF
TRBJ2-7 | . | TRBV5-1 | TRBD1 | TGCGCCAGCAGCCCAGACCCCCACAGGGGCCACTACGAGCAGTACTTC | CASSPDPHRGHYEQYF
TRBJ2-7 | many | TRBV6-5 | . | TGTGCCAGCAGGGGAGGAAATTACGAGCAGTACTTC | CASRGGNYEQYF
TRBJ1-1 | few | TRBV27 | TRBD1 | TGTGCCAGCAGCCAAGCGACAGGGGACACTGAAGCTTTCTTT | CASSQATGDTEAFF
TRBJ1-2 | few | TRBV29-1 | TRBD1 | TGCAGCGTTTCCGGGACAGGGGGTGGCTACACCTTC | CSVSGTGGGYTF
TRBJ2-7 | few | TRBV15 | TRBD1 | TGTGCCACCAGCAGCCTTGGGACAGGGATAAGCTACGAGCAGTACTTC | CATSSLGTGISYEQYF
TRBJ2-1 | . | TRBV4-2 | TRBD2 | TGTGCCAGCAGCCAAGCCGGGGCGGGGGGTACCTACAATGAGCAGTTCTTC | CASSQAGAGGTYNEQFF
TRBJ1-5 | few | TRBV27 | TRBD1 | TGTGCCAGCAGCAACGACAGGGGAGGTCAGCCCCAGCATTTT | CASSNDRGGQPQHF
TRBJ2-3 | . | TRBV7-6 | . | TGTGCCAGCAGCTCCCGTGAAGGACCTAATACAGATACGCAGTATTTT | CASSSREGPNTDTQYF
TRBJ2-3 | . | TRBV13 | . | TGTGCCAGCAGGCGGTATCTTAGCAGTAGTACGCAGTATTTT | CASRRYLSSSTQYF
TRBJ2-1 | few | TRBV24-1 | TRBD1 | TGTGCCACCAGTGATCCGGGACAGGGGGTCCACAATGAGCAGTTCTTC | CATSDPGQGVHNEQFF
TRBJ2-1 | . | TRBV4-2 | TRBD2 | TGTGCCAGCAGCCAAGCCCCAGGACTAGCGGGAGCTCACGAGCAGTTCTTC | CASSQAPGLAGAHEQFF
TRBJ2-4 | few | TRBV18 | . | TGTGCCAGCTCACCACTGAAAAACAGAGACAAAAACATTCAGTACTTC | CASSPLKNRDKNIQYF
TRBJ2-1 | . | TRBV20-1 | . | TGCAGTGCTAGTCCCGGTATAAATGAGCAGTTCTTC | CSASPGINEQFF
TRBJ2-7 | . | TRBV13 | TRBD2 | TGTGCCAGCAGCCCCACTAGCGGGAGTCCCCACGAGCAGTACTTC | CASSPTSGSPHEQYF
TRBJ2-2 | . | TRBV5-5 | . | TGTGCCAGCAGCTTAAGGACCGACTCGAACACCGGGGAGCTGTTTTTT | CASSLRTDSNTGELFF
TRBJ2-3 | . | TRBV29-1 | TRBD2 | TGCAGCGTTGAAGGGACTAGCGGAACCACAGATACGCAGTATTTT | CSVEGTSGTTDTQYF
TRBJ2-5 | few | TRBV28 | TRBD2 | TGTGCCAGCAGTGCCGCGGGAGGGGAAGAGACCCAGTACTTC | CASSAAGGEETQYF
TRBJ2-7 | few | TRBV9 | TRBD2 | TGTGCCAGCAGCGCGCTAGCGGGAGGCGGCTACGAGCAGTACTTC | CASSALAGGGYEQYF
TRBJ2-1 | . | TRBV5-6 | TRBD2 | TGTGCCAGCAGCCTAGGACTAGCGGTTTACTCCTACAATGAGCAGTTCTTC | CASSLGLAVYSYNEQFF
TRBJ2-2 | many | TRBV12-3/TRBV12-4 | . | TGTGCCAGCAGTTTCATTAGAGCGAACACCGGGGAGCTGTTTTTT | CASSFIRANTGELFF
TRBJ2-7 | . | TRBV7-9 | TRBD1 | TGTGCCAGCAGCTCCCCGGGACAGGGGCACTACGAGCAGTACTTC | CASSSPGQGHYEQYF
TRBJ1-5 | . | TRBV4-1 | . | TGCGCCAGCAGCCAAGACCAGATTAGCAATCAGCCCCAGCATTTT | CASSQDQISNQPQHF
TRBJ2-4 | . | TRBV4-1 | TRBD2 | TGCGCCAGCAGCCTCCGGGGGACTAAAGCCAAAAACATTCAGTACTTC | CASSLRGTKAKNIQYF
TRBJ1-2 | few | TRBV15 | TRBD1 | TGTGCCACCAGCAGAGAAGGGACAGGCTATAGGGGCTACACCTTC | CATSREGTGYRGYTF
TRBJ2-1 | . | TRBV20-1 | TRBD1 | TGCAGTGCTAGGGACAGGGGGACCTCCTACAATGAGCAGTTCTTC | CSARDRGTSYNEQFF
TRBJ2-6 | few | TRBV29-1 | . | TGCAGCGTCGCAGGGGCTGGGGCCAACGTCCTGACTTTC | CSVAGAGANVLTF
TRBJ1-2 | few | TRBV12-3/TRBV12-4 | . | TGTGCCAGCAGAACAGGTTACTATGGCTACACCTTC | CASRTGYYGYTF
TRBJ2-7 | many | TRBV4-1 | TRBD2 | TGCGCCAGCAGCCCCATGTCCCCCCCACGACTAGCGGGGTATTACGAGCAGTACTTC | CASSPMSPPRLAGYYEQYF
TRBJ2-3 | few | TRBV10-3 | . | TGTGCCATCAGTTGGACGGAGGGAGGCACAGATACGCAGTATTTT | CAISWTEGGTDTQYF
TRBJ2-1 | few | TRBV11-3 | TRBD2 | TGTGCCAGCAGCTCGGCGCCGGGACTAGCGGGAGGGAATGAGCAGTTCTTC | CASSSAPGLAGGNEQFF
TRBJ2-1 | . | TRBV7-3 | . | TGTGCCAGCAGCTTCAACCCTTTAACCTACAATGAGCAGTTCTTC | CASSFNPLTYNEQFF
TRBJ2-1 | . | TRBV9 | TRBD1 | TGTGCCAGCAGCGTAGCCGGGACAGCAGCGTCTAGCTCCTACAATGAGCAGTTCTTC | CASSVAGTAASSSYNEQFF